The present T cell receptor (beta chain) was sequenced within a study of tumor-infiltrating lymphocytes in localized non-small cell lung cancer (TCRdb year 2021). Background on the whole study: The cohort included patients whose samples were collected after neoadjuvant chemotherapy, as well as both smokers and never-smokers and several histologies. From each patient came resected tumor tissue plus uninvolved lung tissue from that same patient, and the uninvolved lung tissue was described as non-adjacent to the tumor. Flow cytometry, multiplex immunofluorescence, RNA-seq, exome sequencing and proteomics were applied to the same patients as TCR sequencing, which was one of several integrated assays. In total, the ICON cohort was made up of over a hundred surgical patients who had localized non-small cell lung cancer and whose tumors were resected. The paired tumor versus uninvolved lung comparison of immunoSEQ T-cell fraction included roughly 50 patients. Broad study findings and their caveats: Recurrence-free survival showed no association with tumor T-cell fraction from TCR sequencing (p = 0.61). Consistent with immunofluorescence CD3 counts, TCRbeta sequencing supported greater T cell infiltration in tumors than in uninvolved lung tissue. The TCR-derived T-cell fraction showed no difference between the flow cytometry-defined immunotypes IM1 (good prognosis) and IM2 (poor prognosis). Because different assays used different pieces of the same tissue, technical variation could not be distinguished from intratumor heterogeneity. Since assay coverage differed from patient to patient depending on how much tissue was available, TCR sequencing was done for only a subset of the cohort.

From the cysteine up to the phenylalanine, the CDR3 has a length of 15 residues. CDR3 DNA only is kept here, 45 bases in frame from base 1. V is pruned by 4 bases and J by 4 bases, leaving 6 bases of the junction without a gene match. The germline V gene (reference sequence) provides CDR1 MNHEY and CDR2 SMNVEV. The T-cell fraction in tumor and uninvolved lung tissue was obtained from TCR sequencing using the immunoSEQ assay. The original pipeline was this. To analyze survival, patients were divided into a high T-cell fraction group (upper tertile) and a low T-cell fraction group (lower two tertiles), and the two groups were compared using a log-rank test. A signed-rank test was used to check for differences in T-cell fraction between paired tumor and uninvolved lung. TCRdb took this table from immuneACCESS and kept in-frame rearrangements with V and J called. Such tables lack part of the clones; where checked against another copy, unresolved V genes explain under half of the gap, and the rest is unexplained. V and J calls and clone size come straight from that table; D and trimming were deduced from the DNA. The sample table shows around 13,000 clones, and roughly 70% are seen once. Of the sample, 9.4% is held by the ten largest clones.

For this clone: This clone's antigen is unknown. No much larger clonotype is one base removed from it; base qualities were not supplied.

Enrollment in ICON was initiated in the first half of 2016, and the last patient was enrolled in 2018. A subcohort of roughly 71 patients provided fresh tumor and matched uninvolved tissue for in-depth immune analyses, with TCR sequencing among those analyses. DNA for TCR sequencing was isolated from bulk tissue, and no cell sorting was done. This TCR came from a human donor with non-small cell lung cancer. Material for sequencing was lung tumor tissue. The chain is made from TRBV27 and TRBJ2-7, and 11 junction bases match TRBD1. The nucleotide sequence reads TGTGCCAGCAGTTCACTGGGACAGGGGGGTTACGAGCAGTACTTC. This sequence encodes CASSSLGQGGYEQYF.